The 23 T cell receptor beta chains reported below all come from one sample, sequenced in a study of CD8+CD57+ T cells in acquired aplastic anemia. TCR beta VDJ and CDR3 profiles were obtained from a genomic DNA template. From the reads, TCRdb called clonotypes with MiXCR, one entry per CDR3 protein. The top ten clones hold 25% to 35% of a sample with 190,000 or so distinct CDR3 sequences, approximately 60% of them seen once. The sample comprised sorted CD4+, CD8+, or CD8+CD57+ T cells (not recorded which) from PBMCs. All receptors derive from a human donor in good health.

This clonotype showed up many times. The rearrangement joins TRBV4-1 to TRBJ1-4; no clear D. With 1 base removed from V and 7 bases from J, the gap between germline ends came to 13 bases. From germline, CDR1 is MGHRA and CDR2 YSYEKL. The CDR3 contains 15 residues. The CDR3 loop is CASSQATWLAEKLFF. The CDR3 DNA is TGCGCCAGCAGCCAAGCGACCTGGTTGGCTGAAAAACTGTTTTTT.

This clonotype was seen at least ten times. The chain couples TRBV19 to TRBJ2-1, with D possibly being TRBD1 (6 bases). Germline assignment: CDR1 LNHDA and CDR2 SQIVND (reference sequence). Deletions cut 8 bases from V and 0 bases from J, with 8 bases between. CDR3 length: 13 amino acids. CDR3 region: CASGDNSYNEQFF. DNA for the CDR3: TGTGCCAGTGGGGACAACTCCTACAATGAGCAGTTCTTC.

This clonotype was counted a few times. This chain's CDR3 is CASSYSGNTIYF. The CDR3 DNA is TGTGCCAGCAGCTACTCTGGAAACACCATATATTTT. This chain joins TRBV7-3 and TRBJ1-3; D is ambiguous. The CDR3 totals 12 residues. In germline, CDR1 is SGHTA, CDR2 FQGTGA. Trimming took 4 bases from V and 0 from J, leaving 1 base between them.

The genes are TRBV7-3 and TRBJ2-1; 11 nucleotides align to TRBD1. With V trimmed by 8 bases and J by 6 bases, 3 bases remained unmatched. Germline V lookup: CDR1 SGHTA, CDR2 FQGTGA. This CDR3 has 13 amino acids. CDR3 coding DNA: TGTGCCAGCGAAGGGACAGGGGGCAATGAGCAGTTCTTC. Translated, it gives CASEGTGGNEQFF. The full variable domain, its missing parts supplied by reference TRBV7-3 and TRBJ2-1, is GAGVSQTPSNKVTEKGKYVELRCDPISGHTALYWYRQSLGQGPEFLIYFQGTGAADDSGLPNDRFFAVRPEGSVSTLKIQRTERGDSAVYLCASEGTGGNEQFFGPGTRLTVL.

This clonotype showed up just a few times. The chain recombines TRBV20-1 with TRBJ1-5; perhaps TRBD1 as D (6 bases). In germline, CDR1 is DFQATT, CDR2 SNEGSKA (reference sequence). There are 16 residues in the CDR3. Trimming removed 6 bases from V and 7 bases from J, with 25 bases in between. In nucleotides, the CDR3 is TGCAGTGCCGAGGGAGAGGCCGCGGGGGGCCGGCAGCCCCAGCATTTT. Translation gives CSAEGEAAGGRQPQHF.

DNA of the CDR3: TGTGCCAGCAGCGAACCGGGACAGTTGAACACTGAAGCTTTCTTT. Translation: CASSEPGQLNTEAFF. This chain links TRBV5-4 with TRBJ1-1, with 7 bases fitting TRBD1. Germline-derived CDR1 and CDR2 are SGHNT and YYREEE (reference sequence). With V trimmed by 4 bases and J by 0 bases, 6 bases remained unmatched. CDR3 length: 15 residues.

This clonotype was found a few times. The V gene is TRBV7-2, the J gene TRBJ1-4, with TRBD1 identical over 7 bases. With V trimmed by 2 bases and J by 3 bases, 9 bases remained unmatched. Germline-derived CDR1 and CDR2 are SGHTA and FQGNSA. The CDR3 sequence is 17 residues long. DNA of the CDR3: TGTGCCAGCAGCTTACGGCTACGGGGACAGTCTAATGAAAAACTGTTTTTT. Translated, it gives CASSLRLRGQSNEKLFF.

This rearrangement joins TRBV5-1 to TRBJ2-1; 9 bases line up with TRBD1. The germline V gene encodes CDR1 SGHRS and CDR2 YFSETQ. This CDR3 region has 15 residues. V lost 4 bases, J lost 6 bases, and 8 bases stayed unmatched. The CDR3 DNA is TGCGCCAGCAGCGGAGGGACAGGGTTTGGCAATGAGCAGTTCTTC. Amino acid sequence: CASSGGTGFGNEQFF.

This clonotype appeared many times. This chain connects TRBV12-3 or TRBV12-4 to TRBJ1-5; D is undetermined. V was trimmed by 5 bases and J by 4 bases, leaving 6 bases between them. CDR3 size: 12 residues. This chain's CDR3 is CASSPLNQPQHF. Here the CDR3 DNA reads TGTGCCAGCAGTCCGTTAAATCAGCCCCAGCATTTT.

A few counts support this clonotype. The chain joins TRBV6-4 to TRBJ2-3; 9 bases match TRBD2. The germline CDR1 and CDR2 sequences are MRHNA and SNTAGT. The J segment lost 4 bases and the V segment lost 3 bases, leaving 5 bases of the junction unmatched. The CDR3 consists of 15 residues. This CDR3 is CASSETAGGSDTQYF. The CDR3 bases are TGTGCCAGCAGTGAGACAGCGGGGGGTTCAGATACGCAGTATTTT.

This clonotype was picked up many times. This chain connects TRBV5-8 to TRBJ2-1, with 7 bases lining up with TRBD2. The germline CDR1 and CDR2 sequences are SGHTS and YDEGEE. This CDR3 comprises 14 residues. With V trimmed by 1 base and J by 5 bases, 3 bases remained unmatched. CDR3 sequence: CASSLRTRDNEQFF. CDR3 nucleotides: TGTGCCAGCAGCTTGCGGACTAGGGACAATGAGCAGTTCTTC.

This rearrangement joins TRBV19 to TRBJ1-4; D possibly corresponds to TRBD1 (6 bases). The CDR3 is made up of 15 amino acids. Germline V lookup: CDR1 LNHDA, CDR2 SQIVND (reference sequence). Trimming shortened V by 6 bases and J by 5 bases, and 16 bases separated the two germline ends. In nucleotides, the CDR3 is TGTGCCAGTAGGGCACAGGGCCCAAACAATGAAAAACTGTTTTTT. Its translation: CASRAQGPNNEKLFF.

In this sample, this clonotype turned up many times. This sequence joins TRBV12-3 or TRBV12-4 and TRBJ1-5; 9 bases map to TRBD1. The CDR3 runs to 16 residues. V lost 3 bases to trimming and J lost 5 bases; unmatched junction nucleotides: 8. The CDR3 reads CASSFKGTGRDQPQHF. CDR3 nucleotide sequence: TGTGCCAGCAGTTTTAAGGGGACAGGGCGGGATCAGCCCCAGCATTTT.

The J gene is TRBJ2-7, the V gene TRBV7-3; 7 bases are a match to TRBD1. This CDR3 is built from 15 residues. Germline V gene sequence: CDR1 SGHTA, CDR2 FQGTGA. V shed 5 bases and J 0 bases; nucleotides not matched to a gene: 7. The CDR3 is CASSRVTGDSYEQYF. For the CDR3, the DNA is TGTGCCAGCAGCCGCGTAACAGGGGACTCCTACGAGCAGTACTTC.

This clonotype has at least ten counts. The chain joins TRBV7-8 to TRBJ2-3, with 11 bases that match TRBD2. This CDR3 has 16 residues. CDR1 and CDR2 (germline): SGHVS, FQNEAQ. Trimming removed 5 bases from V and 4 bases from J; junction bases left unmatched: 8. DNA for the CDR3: TGTGCCAGCAGCAGCCTACTAGCGGGAGAAGCAGATACGCAGTATTTT. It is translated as CASSSLLAGEADTQYF.

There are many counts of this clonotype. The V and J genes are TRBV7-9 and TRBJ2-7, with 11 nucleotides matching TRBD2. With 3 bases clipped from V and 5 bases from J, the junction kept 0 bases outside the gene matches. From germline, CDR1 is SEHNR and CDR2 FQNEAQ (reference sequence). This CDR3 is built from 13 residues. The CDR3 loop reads CASSLTSGDEQYF. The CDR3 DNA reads TGTGCCAGCAGCTTGACTAGCGGGGACGAGCAGTACTTC.

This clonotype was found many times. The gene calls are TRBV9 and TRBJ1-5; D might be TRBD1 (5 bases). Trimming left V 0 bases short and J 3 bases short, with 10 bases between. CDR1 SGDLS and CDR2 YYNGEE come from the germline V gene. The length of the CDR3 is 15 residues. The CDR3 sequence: CASSVEGRDNQPQHF. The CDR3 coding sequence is TGTGCCAGCAGCGTAGAGGGACGGGACAATCAGCCCCAGCATTTT.

The CDR3 spells CASSSQTSGNHDTQYF. CDR3 coding DNA: TGTGCCAGCAGCTCACAAACTAGCGGGAACCACGATACGCAGTATTTT. This chain uses TRBV7-8 with TRBJ2-3, with 10 bases aligning to TRBD2. Trimming at V came to 4 bases and at J to 6 bases, leaving 10 bases not matched to a gene. The CDR3 extends over 16 amino acids. Germline V gives CDR1 SGHVS, CDR2 FQNEAQ. The full variable domain, rest sourced from reference TRBV7-8 and TRBJ2-3, is GAGVSQSPRYKVAKRGQDVALRCDPISGHVSLFWYQQALGQGPEFLTYFQNEAQLDKSGLPSDRFFAERPEGSVSTLKIQRTQQEDSAVYLCASSSQTSGNHDTQYFGPGTRLTVL.

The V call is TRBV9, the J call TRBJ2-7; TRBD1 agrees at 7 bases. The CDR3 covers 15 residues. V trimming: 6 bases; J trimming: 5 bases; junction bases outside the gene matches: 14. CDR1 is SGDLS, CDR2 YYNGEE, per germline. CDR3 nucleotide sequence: TGTGCCAGCATCCCACCACGACAGGGTAAGGACGAGCAGTACTTC. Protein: CASIPPRQGKDEQYF.

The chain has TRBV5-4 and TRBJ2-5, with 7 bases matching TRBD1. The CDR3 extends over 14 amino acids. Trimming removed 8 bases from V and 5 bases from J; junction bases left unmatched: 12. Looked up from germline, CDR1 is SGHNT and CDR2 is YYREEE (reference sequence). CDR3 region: CASRRGGEGETQYF. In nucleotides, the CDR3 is TGTGCCAGTAGGAGAGGGGGCGAAGGGGAGACCCAGTACTTC. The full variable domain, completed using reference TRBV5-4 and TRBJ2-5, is ETGVTQSPTHLIKTRGQQVTLRCSSQSGHNTVSWYQQALGQGPQFIFQYYREEENGRGNFPPRFSGLQFPNYSSELNVNALELDDSALYLCASRRGGEGETQYFGPGTRLLVL.

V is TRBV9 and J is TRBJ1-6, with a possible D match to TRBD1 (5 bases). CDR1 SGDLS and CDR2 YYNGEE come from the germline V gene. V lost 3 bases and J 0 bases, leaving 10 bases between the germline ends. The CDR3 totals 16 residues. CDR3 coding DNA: TGTGCCAGCAGCGGGATGGGGGACTCCTATAATTCACCCCTCCACTTT. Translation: CASSGMGDSYNSPLHF.

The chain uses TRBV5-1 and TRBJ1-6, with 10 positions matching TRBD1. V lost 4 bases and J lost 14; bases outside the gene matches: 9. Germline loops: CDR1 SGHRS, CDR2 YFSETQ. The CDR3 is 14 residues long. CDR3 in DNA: TGCGCCAGCAGCGACCGGGACAGGGGTCCCACCCTCCACTTT. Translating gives CASSDRDRGPTLHF.

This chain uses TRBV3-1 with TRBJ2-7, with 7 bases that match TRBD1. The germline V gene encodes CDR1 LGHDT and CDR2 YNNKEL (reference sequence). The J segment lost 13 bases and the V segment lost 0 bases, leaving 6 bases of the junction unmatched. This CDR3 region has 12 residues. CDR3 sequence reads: CASSQDGQVQYF. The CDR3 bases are TGTGCCAGCAGCCAAGATGGACAGGTGCAATACTTC.